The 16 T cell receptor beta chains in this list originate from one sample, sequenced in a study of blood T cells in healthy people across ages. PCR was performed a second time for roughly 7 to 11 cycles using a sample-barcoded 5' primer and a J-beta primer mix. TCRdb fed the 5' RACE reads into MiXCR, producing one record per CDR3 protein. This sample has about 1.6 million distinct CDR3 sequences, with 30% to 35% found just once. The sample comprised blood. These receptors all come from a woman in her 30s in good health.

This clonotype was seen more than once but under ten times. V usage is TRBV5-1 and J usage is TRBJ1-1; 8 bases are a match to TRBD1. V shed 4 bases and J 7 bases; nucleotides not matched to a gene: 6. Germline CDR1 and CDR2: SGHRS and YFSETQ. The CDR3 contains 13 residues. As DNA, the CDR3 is TGCGCCAGCAGCCCGACAGGGGCCTTTGAAGCTTTCTTT. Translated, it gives CASSPTGAFEAFF.

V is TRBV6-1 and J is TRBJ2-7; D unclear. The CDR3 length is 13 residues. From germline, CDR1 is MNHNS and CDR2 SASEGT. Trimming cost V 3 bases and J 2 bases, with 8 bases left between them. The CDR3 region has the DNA TGTGCCAGCAGTGACAGGATCACCTACGAGCAGTACTTC. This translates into CASSDRITYEQYF.

The CDR3 nucleotides are TGTGCCAGCGGGAAGGGTTTCTACGAGCAGTACTTC. It codes for CASGKGFYEQYF. The rearrangement joins TRBV28 to TRBJ2-7; D is unresolved. V was shortened by 8 bases and J by 3 bases, with 11 bases between the two germline ends. This CDR3 is built from 12 residues. CDR1 and CDR2 (germline): MDHEN, SYDVKM. The full variable domain, with the rest looked up from reference TRBV28 and TRBJ2-7, is DVKVTQSSRYLVKRTGEKVFLECVQDMDHENMFWYRQDPGLGLRLIYFSYDVKMKEKGDIPEGYSVSREKKERFSLILESASTNQTSMYLCASGKGFYEQYFGPGTRLTVT.

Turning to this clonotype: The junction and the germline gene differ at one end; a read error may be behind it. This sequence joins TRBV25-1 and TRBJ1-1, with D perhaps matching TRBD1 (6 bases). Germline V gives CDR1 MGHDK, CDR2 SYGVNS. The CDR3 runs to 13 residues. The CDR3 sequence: CASIGQLNTESFF. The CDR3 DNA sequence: TGTGCCAGCATAGGACAGTTGAACACTGAATCTTTCTTT.

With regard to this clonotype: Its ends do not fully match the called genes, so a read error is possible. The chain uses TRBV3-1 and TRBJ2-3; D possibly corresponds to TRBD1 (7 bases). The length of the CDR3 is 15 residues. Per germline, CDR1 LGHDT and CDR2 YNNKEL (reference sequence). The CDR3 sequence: CASSPRDRPTDTLYF. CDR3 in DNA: TGTGCCAGCAGCCCGCGGGACAGACCCACAGATACGCTGTATTTT.

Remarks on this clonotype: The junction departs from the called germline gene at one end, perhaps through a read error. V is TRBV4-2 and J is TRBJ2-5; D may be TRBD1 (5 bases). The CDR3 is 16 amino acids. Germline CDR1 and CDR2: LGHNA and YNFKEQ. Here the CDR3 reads CASNQGDQGSQETQYF. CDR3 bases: TGTGCCAGCAACCAAGGCGACCAGGGAAGCCAAGAGACCCAGTACTTC.

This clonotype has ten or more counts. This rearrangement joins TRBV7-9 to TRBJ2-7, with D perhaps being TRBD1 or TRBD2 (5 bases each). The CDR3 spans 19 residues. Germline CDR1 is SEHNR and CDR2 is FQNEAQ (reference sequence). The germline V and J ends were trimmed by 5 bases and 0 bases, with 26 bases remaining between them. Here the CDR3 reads CASSRPVPGTQVISYEQYF. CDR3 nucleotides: TGTGCCAGCAGCCGGCCCGTCCCGGGGACCCAAGTTATCTCCTACGAGCAGTACTTC.

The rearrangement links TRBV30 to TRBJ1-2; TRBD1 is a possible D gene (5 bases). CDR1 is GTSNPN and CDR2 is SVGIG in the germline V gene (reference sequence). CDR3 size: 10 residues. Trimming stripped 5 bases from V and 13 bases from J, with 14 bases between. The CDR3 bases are TGTGCCTGGGACTCGAAGGGGTTCACCTTC. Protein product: CAWDSKGFTF.

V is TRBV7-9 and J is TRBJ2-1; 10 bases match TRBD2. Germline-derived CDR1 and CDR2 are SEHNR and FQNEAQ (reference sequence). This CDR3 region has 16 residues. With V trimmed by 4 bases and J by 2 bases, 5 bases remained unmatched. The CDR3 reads CASSSKREGTYNEQFF. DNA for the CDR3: TGTGCCAGCAGCTCCAAGCGGGAGGGGACCTACAATGAGCAGTTCTTC.

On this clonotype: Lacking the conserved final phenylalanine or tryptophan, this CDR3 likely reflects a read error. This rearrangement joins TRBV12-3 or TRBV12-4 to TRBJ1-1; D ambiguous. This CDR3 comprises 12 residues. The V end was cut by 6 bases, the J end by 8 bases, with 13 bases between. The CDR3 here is CASRILEDEAFY. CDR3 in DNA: TGTGCCAGCAGGATCCTAGAGGACGAAGCTTTCTAT.

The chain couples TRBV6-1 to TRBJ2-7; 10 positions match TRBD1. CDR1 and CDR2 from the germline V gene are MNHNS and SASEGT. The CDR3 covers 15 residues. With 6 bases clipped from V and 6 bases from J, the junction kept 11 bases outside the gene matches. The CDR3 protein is CASRSPGTGAIEQYF. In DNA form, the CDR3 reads TGTGCCAGCAGGAGTCCCGGGACAGGGGCCATCGAGCAGTACTTC.

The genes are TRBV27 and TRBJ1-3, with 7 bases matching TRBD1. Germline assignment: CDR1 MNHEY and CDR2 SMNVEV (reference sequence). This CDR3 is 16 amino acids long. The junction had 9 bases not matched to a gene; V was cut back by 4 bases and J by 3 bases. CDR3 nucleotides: TGTGCCAGCAGTTCCCACCGACAGGGACTTGGAAACACCATATATTTT. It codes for CASSSHRQGLGNTIYF.

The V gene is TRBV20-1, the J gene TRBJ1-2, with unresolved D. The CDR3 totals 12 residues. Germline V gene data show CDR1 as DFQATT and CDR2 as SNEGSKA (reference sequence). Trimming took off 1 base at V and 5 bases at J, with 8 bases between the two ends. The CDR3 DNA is TGCAGTGCTAGAGGGCAGCCTTATGGCTACACCTTC. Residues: CSARGQPYGYTF.

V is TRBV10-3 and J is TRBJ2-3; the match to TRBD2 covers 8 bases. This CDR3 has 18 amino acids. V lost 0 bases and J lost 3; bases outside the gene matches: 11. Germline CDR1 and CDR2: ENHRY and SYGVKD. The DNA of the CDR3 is TGTGCCATCAGTGAGTCGGGCCGGGGGGGGGCGAAGACAGATACGCAGTATTTT. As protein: CAISESGRGGAKTDTQYF.

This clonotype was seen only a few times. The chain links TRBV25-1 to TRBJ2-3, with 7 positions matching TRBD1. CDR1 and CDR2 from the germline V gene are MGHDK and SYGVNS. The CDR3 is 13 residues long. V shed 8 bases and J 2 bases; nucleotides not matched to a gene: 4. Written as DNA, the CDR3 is TGTGCCAGCTGGGACAGAGACACAGATACGCAGTATTTT. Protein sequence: CASWDRDTDTQYF.

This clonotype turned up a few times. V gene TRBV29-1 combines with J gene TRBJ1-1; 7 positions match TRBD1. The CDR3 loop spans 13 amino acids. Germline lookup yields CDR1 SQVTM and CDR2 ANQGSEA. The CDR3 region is CSADRAMNTEAFF. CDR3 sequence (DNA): TGCAGTGCTGACAGGGCCATGAACACTGAAGCTTTCTTT.